This entry concerns a single T cell receptor (beta chain). The CDR3 is 16 amino acids. V shed 5 bases and J shed 0 bases, with 15 bases lying between them. Germline V lookup: CDR1 SGHVS, CDR2 FQNEAQ. The sample originates from a study of control samples from healthy donors and cancer patients. Generated by immunoSEQ multiplex PCR, the TCRdb table keeps only in-frame clones and is missing some. The sample carries 95,000 to 110,000 clones, around 89% recorded once. The sample taken for sequencing was PBMCs. The source of this sequence is a man aged 60-69 years with lung cancer. The chain employs TRBV7-8 and TRBJ2-3; the D gene is possibly TRBD2 (6 bases). CDR3 amino acids: CASSRVGGPSTDTQYF. The CDR3 DNA sequence: TGTGCCAGCAGCCGAGTCGGGGGACCTAGCACAGATACGCAGTATTTT.